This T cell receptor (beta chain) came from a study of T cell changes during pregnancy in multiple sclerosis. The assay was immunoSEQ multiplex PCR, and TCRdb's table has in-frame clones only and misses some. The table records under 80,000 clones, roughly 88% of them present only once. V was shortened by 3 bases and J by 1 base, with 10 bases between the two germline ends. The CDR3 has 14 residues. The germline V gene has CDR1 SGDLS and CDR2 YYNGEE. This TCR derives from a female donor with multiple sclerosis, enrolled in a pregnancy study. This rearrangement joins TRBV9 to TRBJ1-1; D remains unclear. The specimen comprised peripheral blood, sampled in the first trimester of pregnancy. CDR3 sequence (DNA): TGTGCCAGCAGCGCCAACGGTGGGAACACTGAAGCTTTCTTT. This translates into CASSANGGNTEAFF.